This T cell receptor (beta chain) originates from a study of T cell responses to AZD1222 COVID-19 vaccine. Turning to the study itself: Pooling covered second doses at about 4 or about 12 weeks. General study findings and limits: Donors, mostly white British, included more females; clonal diversity was possibly underestimated.

About this clone itself: Its antigen remains unidentified.

After removal of 8 bases from V and 5 bases from J, the junction contained 11 bases not matched to a gene. The V gene's germline CDR1 is ENHRY and CDR2 SYGVKD. CDR3 length equals 14 residues. Some clones are missing from TCRdb's copy, which holds only in-frame ones; the method was immunoSEQ multiplex PCR. The sample holds 100,000 to 150,000 clones, approximately 88% seen once. The sample was peripheral blood, taken on day 0 of AZD1222 vaccination. This TCR was sampled from an adult in good health. The chain joins TRBV10-3 to TRBJ2-7; 8 nucleotides line up with TRBD1. In DNA, the CDR3 is TGTGCCATCCGCTATTCCGGGACAGGCGACGAGCAGTACTTC. It codes for CAIRYSGTGDEQYF.